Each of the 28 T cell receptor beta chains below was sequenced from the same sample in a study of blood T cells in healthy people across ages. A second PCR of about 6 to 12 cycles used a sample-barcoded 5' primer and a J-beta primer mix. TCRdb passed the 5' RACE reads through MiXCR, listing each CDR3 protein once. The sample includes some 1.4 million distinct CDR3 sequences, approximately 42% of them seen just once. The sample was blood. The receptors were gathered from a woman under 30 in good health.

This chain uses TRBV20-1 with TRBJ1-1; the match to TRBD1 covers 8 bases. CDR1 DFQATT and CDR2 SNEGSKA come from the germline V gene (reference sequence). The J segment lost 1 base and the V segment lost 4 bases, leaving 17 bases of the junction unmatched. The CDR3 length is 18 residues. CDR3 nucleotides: TGCAGTGCTATTGGTTACCCGGGGCAGGGGGCTAGGAACACTGAAGCTTTCTTT. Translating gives CSAIGYPGQGARNTEAFF.

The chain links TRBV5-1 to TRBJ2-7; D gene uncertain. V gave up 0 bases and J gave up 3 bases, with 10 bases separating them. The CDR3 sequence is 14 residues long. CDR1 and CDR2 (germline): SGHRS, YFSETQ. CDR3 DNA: TGCGCCAGCAGCTTGGCTCCGCAGGACTACGAGCAGTACTTC. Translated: CASSLAPQDYEQYF.

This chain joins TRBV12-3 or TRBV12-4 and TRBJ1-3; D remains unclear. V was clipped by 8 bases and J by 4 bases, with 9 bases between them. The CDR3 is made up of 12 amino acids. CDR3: CASGRTGNTIYF. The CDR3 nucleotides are TGTGCCAGCGGTCGAACCGGAAACACCATATATTTT.

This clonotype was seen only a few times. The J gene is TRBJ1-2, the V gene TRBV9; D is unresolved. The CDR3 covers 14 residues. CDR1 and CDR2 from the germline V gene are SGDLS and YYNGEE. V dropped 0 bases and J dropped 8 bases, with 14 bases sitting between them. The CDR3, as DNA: TGTGCCAGCAGCGTAGGGGGAGCAGTGGGAGGCTACACCTTC. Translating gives CASSVGGAVGGYTF.

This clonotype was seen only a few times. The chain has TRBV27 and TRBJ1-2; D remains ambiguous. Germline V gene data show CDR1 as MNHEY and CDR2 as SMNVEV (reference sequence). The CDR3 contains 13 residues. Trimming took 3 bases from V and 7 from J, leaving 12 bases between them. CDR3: CASSFYEDAGYTF. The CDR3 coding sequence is TGTGCCAGCAGTTTCTACGAAGATGCTGGCTACACCTTC.

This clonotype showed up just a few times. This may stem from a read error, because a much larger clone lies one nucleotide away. The CDR3 DNA sequence: TGCAGCGTCGAGGACTTAGGCAATGAGCAGTACTTC. Residues: CSVEDLGNEQYF. The rearrangement joins TRBV29-1 to TRBJ2-7; TRBD2 might be the D (5 bases). V was pared by 6 bases and J by 7 bases, with 16 bases between. Germline-derived CDR1 and CDR2 are SQVTM and ANQGSEA. This CDR3 has 12 amino acids.

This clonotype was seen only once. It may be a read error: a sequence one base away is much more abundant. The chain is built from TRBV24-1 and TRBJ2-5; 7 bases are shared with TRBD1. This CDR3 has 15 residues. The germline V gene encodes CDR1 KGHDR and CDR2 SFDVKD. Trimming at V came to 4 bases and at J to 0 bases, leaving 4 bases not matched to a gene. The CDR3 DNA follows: TGTGCCACCAGTGACAGCGACAGGGACCAAGAGACCCAGTACTTC. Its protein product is CATSDSDRDQETQYF.

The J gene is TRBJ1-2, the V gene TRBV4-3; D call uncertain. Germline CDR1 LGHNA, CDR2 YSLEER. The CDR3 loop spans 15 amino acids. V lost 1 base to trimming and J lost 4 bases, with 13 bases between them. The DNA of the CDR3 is TGCGCCAGCAGCCAAGGAGGGCCGGCTGCCTATGGCTACACCTTC. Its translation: CASSQGGPAAYGYTF.

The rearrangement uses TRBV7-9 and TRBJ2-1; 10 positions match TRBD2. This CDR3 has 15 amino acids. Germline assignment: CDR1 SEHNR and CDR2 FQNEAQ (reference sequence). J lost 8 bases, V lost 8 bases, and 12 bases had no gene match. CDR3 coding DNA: TGTGCCAGCTACCCGGGACTAGCGACCGTAGATGAGCAGTTCTTC. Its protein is CASYPGLATVDEQFF.

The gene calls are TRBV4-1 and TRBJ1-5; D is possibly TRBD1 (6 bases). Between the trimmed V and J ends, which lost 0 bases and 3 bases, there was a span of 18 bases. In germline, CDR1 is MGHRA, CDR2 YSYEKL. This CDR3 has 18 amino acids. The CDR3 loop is CASSQDAGAGGPNQPQHF. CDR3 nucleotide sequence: TGCGCCAGCAGCCAAGATGCGGGGGCGGGGGGGCCCAATCAGCCCCAGCATTTT.

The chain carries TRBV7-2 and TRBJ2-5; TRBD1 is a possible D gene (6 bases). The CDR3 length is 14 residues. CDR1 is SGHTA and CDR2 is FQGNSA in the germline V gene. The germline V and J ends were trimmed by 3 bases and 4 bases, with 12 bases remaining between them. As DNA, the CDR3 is TGTGCCAGCAGCTTGGGCAGGGGTCCAGAGACCCAGTACTTC. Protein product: CASSLGRGPETQYF.

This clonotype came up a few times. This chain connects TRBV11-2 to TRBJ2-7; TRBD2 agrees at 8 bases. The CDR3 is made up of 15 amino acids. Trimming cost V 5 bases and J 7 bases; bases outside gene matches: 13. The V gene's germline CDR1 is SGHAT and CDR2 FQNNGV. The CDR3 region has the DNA TGTGCCAGCAGCGCCCGGACTAGCAGTTACAATGAGCAGTACTTC. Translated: CASSARTSSYNEQYF.

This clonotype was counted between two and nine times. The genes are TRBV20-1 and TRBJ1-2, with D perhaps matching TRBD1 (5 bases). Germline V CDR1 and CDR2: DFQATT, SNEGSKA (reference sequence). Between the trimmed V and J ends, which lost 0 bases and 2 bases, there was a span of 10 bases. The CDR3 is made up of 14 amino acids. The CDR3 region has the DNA TGCAGTGCTAGAGATCCAAGGACAAACTATGGCTACACCTTC. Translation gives CSARDPRTNYGYTF.

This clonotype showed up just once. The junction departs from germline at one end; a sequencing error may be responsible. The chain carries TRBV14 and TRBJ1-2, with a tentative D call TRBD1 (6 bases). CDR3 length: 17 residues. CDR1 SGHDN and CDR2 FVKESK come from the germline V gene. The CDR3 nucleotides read TGTGCTAGCAGCCCCACTCTAGGGGCAGGGGTGGACTATGGCTACACCTTC. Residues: CASSPTLGAGVDYGYTF.

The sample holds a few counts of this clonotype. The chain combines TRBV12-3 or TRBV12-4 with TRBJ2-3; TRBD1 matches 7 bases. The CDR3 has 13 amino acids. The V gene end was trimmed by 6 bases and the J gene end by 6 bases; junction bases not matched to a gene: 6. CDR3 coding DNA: TGTGCCAGCAGACCAACAGGGGTTGATACGCAGTATTTT. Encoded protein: CASRPTGVDTQYF.

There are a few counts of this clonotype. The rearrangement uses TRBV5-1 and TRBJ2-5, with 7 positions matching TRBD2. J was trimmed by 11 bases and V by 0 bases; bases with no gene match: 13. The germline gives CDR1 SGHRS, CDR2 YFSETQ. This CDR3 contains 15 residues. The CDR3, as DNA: TGCGCCAGCAGCTTGGTACGAACGGGGATGCGGGAGCAGTACTTC. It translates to CASSLVRTGMREQYF.

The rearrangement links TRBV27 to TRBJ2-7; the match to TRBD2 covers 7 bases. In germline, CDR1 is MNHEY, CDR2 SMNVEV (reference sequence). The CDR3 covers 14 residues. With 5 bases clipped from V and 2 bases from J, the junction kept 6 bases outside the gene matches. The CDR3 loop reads CASSALALPYEQYF. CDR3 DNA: TGTGCCAGCAGTGCACTAGCGCTGCCCTACGAGCAGTACTTC.

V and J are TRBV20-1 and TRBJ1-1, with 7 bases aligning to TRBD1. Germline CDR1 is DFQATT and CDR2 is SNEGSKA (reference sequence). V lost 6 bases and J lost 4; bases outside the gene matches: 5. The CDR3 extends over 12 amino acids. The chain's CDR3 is CSAGDSSTEAFF. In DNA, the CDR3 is TGCAGTGCGGGGGACAGCTCCACTGAAGCTTTCTTT.

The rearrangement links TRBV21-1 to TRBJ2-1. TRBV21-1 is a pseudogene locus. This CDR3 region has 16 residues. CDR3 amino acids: CASSNDTVATYNEQFF. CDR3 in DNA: TGTGCCAGCAGCAACGACACCGTAGCCACCTACAATGAGCAGTTCTTC.

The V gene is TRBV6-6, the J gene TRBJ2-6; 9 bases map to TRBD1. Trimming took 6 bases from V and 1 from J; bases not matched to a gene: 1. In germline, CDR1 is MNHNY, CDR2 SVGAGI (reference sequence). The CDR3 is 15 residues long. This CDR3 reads CASRQGASGANVLTF. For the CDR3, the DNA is TGTGCCAGCAGACAGGGGGCATCTGGGGCCAACGTCCTGACTTTC.

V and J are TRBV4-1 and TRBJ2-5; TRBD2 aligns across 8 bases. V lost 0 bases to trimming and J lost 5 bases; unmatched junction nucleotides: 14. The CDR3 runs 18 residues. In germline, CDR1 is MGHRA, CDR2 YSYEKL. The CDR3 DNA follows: TGCGCCAGCAGCCAAGACCAGAAGACGGGGGGGCCATTTGAGACCCAGTACTTC. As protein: CASSQDQKTGGPFETQYF.

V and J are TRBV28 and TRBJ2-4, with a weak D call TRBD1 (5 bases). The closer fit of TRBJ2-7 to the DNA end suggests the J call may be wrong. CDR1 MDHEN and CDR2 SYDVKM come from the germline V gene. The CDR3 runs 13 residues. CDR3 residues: CATVPDIPYEQYF. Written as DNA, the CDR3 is TGTGCCACCGTGCCGGACATTCCCTACGAGCAGTACTTC.

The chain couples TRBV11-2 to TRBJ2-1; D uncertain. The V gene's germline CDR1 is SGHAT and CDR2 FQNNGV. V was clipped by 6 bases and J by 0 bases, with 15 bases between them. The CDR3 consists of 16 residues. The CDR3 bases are TGTGCCAGCAGTCCCCTAGTCTACACCTCCTACAATGAGCAGTTCTTC. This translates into CASSPLVYTSYNEQFF.

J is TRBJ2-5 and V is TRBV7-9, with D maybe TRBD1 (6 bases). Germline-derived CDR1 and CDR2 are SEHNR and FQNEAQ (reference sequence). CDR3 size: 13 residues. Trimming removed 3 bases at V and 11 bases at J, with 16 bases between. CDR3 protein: CASSFQGIDEQYF. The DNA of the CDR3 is TGTGCCAGCAGCTTCCAGGGGATCGATGAGCAGTACTTC.

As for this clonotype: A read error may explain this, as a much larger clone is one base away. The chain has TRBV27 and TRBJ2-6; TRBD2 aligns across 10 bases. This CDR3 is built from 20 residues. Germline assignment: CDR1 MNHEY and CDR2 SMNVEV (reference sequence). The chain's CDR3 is CASSITASSGGSSGANILTF. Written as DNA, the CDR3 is TGTGCCAGCAGTATAACCGCTTCTAGCGGGGGAAGCTCTGGGGCCAACATCCTGACTTTC.

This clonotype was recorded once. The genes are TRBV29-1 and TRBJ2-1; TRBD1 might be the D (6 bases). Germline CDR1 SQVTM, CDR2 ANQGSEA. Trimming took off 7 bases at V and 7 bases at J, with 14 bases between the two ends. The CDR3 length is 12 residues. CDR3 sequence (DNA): TGCAGCGAACGACAGGTTCGGAATGAGCAGTTCTTC. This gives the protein CSERQVRNEQFF.

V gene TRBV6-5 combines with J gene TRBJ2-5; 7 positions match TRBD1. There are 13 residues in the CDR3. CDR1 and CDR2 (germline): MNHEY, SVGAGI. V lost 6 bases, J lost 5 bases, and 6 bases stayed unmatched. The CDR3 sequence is CASRHRGSETQYF. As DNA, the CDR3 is TGTGCCAGCAGACACAGGGGATCGGAGACCCAGTACTTC.

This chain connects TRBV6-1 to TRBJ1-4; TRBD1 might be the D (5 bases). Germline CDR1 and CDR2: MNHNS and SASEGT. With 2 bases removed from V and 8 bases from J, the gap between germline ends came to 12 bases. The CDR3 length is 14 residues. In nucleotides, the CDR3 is TGTGCCAGCAGTGAAAAGTCAGGGAGAGAAAAACTGTTTTTT. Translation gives CASSEKSGREKLFF.